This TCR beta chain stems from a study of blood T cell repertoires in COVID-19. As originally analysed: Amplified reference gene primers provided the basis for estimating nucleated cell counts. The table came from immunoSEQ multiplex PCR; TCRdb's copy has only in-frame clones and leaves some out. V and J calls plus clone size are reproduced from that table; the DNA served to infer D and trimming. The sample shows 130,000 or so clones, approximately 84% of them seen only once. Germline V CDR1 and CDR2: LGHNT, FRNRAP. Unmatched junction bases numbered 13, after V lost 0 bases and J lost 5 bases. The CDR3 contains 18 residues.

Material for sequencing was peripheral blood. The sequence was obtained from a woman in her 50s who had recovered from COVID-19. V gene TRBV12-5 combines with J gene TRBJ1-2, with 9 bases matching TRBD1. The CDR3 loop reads CASGLVLVGQGFSYGYTF. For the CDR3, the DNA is TGTGCTAGTGGTTTGGTACTGGTGGGACAGGGATTTTCGTATGGCTACACCTTC.